The entry below describes one T cell receptor (beta chain). Its antigen remains undetermined. No much larger clone exists at a distance of one base, and base qualities are not known. The trial excluded patients who had a history of autoimmune disease or were on systemic immunosuppression. Peripheral blood for TCR sequencing was drawn from every dose cohort at baseline, at cycle 4 day 1 and at cycle 7 day 1. The samples were taken from a phase I, first-in-human, multicenter, open-label dose-escalation trial of ivuxolimab. Adults with locally advanced or metastatic head and neck squamous cell, hepatocellular, melanoma or renal cell carcinoma were enrolled in the trial. Before TCR sequencing, CD4+ T cells and CD8+ T cells from peripheral blood were sorted into separate populations. To sequence the TCRbeta CDR3 region, genomic DNA was isolated from the sorted cells. The immunoSEQ Assay was used to sequence the TCRbeta CDR3 regions. The table comes from immuneACCESS by way of TCRdb, which keeps in-frame sequences with V and J called. Part of the clones is missing from these tables; in studies checked, under half for an unresolved V gene and the rest for unknown reasons. A total of 50,000 to 75,000 clones appear in this sample, roughly 80% of them only once. Clones ranked in the top ten supply 1% to 1.5% of the sample.

The data stem from a study of OX40 agonist ivuxolimab in advanced cancers. Turning to the overall study: The costimulatory receptor OX40 (CD134) was targeted by ivuxolimab, a fully human IgG2 agonistic monoclonal antibody. Intravenous ivuxolimab was administered to patients every 2 weeks at six dose levels: 0.01, 0.1, 0.3, 1.5, 3 and 10 mg/kg. Of the roughly 54 dose-escalation patients, hepatocellular carcinoma was present in around 20, melanoma in approximately 15, renal cell carcinoma in 9 and head and neck cancer in 9. In the dose-escalation cohort, around four fifths of patients were male, and the mean age was 60 years with a range of roughly 23 to 79. Patients were allowed to have had prior anti-PD-1, anti-PD-L1 or anti-CTLA-4 therapy, and approximately 37% of the dose-escalation patients had been treated with checkpoint inhibitors. Partial responses occurred in three dose-escalation patients, of whom one had hepatocellular carcinoma and two had cutaneous melanoma. Peripheral TCRbeta sequencing was intended to test whether TCR sequence diversity was altered and clonal T-cell expansion was caused by ivuxolimab. The monotherapy dose-escalation portion (N of about 49 patients) of the phase I ivuxolimab trial is reported in the paper.

The investigation overall reported the following: In partial responders in the 0.1-3.0 mg/kg groups, normalized peripheral clonal expansion was found to be among the lowest, especially among CD8+ T cells. Low levels of normalized T-cell clonal expansion were also seen in some patients who did not respond. Which antigens the clonally expanded peripheral T cells were specific for was not determined. On average, CD8+ T cells showed more expanded clones than CD4+ T cells after ivuxolimab. At doses from 0.1 to 3.0 mg/kg, clonal expansion was seen in both CD4+ and CD8+ blood T cells between baseline and week 6.

The starting material was CD4+ or CD8+ T cells sorted from blood, obtained in a trial of the OX40 agonist ivuxolimab. The receptor's source is an adult with an advanced solid tumor such as melanoma, head and neck, liver or kidney cancer.

For the CDR3, the sequence is CSVAPHEADTQYF. The bases read TGCAGCGTTGCCCCCCACGAAGCGGATACGCAGTATTTT. The sequence is built from TRBV29-1 and TRBJ2-3; the D gene is unclear. From the germline V gene, CDR1 is SQVTM and CDR2 is ANQGSEA. The CDR3 has 13 amino acids, counting the end cysteine and phenylalanine. CDR3 DNA only is kept here, 39 bases in frame from base 1. V is clipped by 4 bases and J by 6 bases, and the sequence between their germline boundaries is 14 bases long.